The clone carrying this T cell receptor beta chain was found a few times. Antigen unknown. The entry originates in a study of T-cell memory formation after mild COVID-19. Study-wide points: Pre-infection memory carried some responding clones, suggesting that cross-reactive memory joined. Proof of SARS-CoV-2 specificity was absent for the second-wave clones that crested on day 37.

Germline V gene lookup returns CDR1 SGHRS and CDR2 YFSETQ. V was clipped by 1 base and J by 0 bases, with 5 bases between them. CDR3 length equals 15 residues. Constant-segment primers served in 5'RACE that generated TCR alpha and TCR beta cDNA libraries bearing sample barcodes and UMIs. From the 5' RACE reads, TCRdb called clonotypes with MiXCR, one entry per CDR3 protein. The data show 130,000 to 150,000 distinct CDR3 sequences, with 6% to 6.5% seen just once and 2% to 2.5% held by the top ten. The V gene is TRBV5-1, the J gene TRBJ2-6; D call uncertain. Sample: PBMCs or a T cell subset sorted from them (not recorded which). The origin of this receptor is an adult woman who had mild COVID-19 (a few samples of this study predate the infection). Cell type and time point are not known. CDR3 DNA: TGCGCCAGCAGCTTGACCCTCTCTGGGGCCAACGTCCTGACTTTC. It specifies CASSLTLSGANVLTF.